The 12 T cell receptor beta chains in this list originate from one sample, sequenced in a study of blood T cell repertoires in COVID-19 (dated by TCRdb to about 2020). Receptor amplification or capture employed the immunoSEQ multiplex PCR assay. The table was pulled from immuneACCESS by TCRdb, which kept in-frame rearrangements only. Such tables lose some clones; where checked, under half of the loss comes from unresolved V genes, and the rest has no known cause. This sample lists 200,000 to 250,000 clones; roughly 83% were detected once. Approximately 2.1% of the sample is held by the ten biggest clonotypes. Input material: PBMCs or T cells enriched from blood (not recorded which). The receptors come from a woman aged 45 to 65 who had recovered from COVID-19.

This clone was counted once. The gene calls are TRBV27 and TRBJ2-5; D call uncertain. CDR3 size: 14 residues. Per the germline V gene, CDR1 is MNHEY and CDR2 is SMNVEV (reference sequence). The V end was cut by 1 base, the J end by 0 bases, with 6 bases between. The CDR3 region is CASSLWQDQETQYF. CDR3 DNA: TGTGCCAGCAGTTTATGGCAGGACCAAGAGACCCAGTACTTC.

The rearrangement joins TRBV5-4 to TRBJ2-5, with 8 positions matching TRBD2. CDR3 length equals 15 residues. The junction had 8 bases not matched to a gene; V was cut back by 2 bases and J by 5 bases. The germline V gene has CDR1 SGHNT and CDR2 YYREEE (reference sequence). CDR3 nucleotide sequence: TGTGCCAGCAGCTTACAAAGCGGGAGTAAGGAGACCCAGTACTTC. This sequence encodes CASSLQSGSKETQYF.

This clone was seen a handful of times. This chain joins TRBV5-1 and TRBJ2-3, with D perhaps TRBD1 (7 bases). V lost 3 bases and J lost 0, with 14 bases in between. Germline loops: CDR1 SGHRS, CDR2 YFSETQ. CDR3 length: 16 amino acids. CDR3 bases: TGCGCCAGCAGCTCGGGGGACAGAACTAGCACAGATACGCAGTATTTT. Translating gives CASSSGDRTSTDTQYF.

The chain couples TRBV19 to TRBJ2-1; 9 positions match TRBD2. The length of the CDR3 is 18 residues. The germline CDR1 and CDR2 sequences are LNHDA and SQIVND (reference sequence). V shed 7 bases and J 3 bases; nucleotides not matched to a gene: 16. The CDR3 nucleotides are TGTGCCAGTACTCAGCGGGGGGTCCTACGGCAAGGCTACAATGAGCAGTTCTTC. It specifies CASTQRGVLRQGYNEQFF.

A single count supports this clone. This rearrangement joins TRBV5-1 to TRBJ1-1; D not resolved. Germline V gives CDR1 SGHRS, CDR2 YFSETQ. The germline V and J ends were trimmed by 8 bases and 3 bases, with 14 bases remaining between them. The length of the CDR3 is 13 residues. CDR3 region: CASAFEVYTEAFF. CDR3 DNA: TGCGCCAGTGCATTTGAGGTGTACACTGAAGCTTTCTTT.

This rearrangement joins TRBV15 to TRBJ2-1, with a tentative D call TRBD1 (6 bases). This CDR3 is 15 amino acids long. Per germline, CDR1 LNHNV and CDR2 YYDKDF (reference sequence). Trimming pared 3 bases from V and 6 bases from J, leaving 15 bases between. The CDR3 nucleotides are TGTGCCACCAGCAGTAAGAGGGGGAAACTCAATGAGCAGTTCTTC. Residues: CATSSKRGKLNEQFF.

This clone was recorded a few times. The rearrangement joins TRBV4-3 to TRBJ2-1; 10 nucleotides agree with TRBD2. CDR1 is LGHNA, CDR2 YSLEER, per germline. The ends lost 1 base at V and 3 bases at J; junction bases unmatched: 3. The CDR3 has 16 amino acids. CDR3 residues: CASSQVTSGDYNEQFF. CDR3 in DNA: TGCGCCAGCAGCCAAGTCACTAGCGGGGACTACAATGAGCAGTTCTTC.

The chain uses TRBV18 and TRBJ1-6; possible D gene TRBD1, 6 bases. The CDR3 covers 14 residues. Per the germline V gene, CDR1 is KGHSH and CDR2 is LQKENI. Between the trimmed V and J ends, which lost 5 bases and 7 bases, there was a span of 12 bases. The CDR3 region has the DNA TGTGCCAGCTCAAACGACAGGAAGAATTCACCCCTCCACTTT. This codes for CASSNDRKNSPLHF. Full variable domain (outside the CDR3, taken from reference TRBV18 and TRBJ1-6): NAGVMQNPRHLVRRRGQEARLRCSPMKGHSHVYWYRQLPEEGLKFMVYLQKENIIDESGMPKERFSAEFPKEGPSILRIQQVVRGDSAAYFCASSNDRKNSPLHFGNGTRLTVT.

The chain joins TRBV9 to TRBJ2-1; no definite D call. The CDR3 sequence is 13 residues long. V was shortened by 0 bases and J by 7 bases, with 8 bases between the two germline ends. Germline V gene sequence: CDR1 SGDLS, CDR2 YYNGEE. The CDR3: CASSVGASNEQFF. In DNA form, the CDR3 reads TGTGCCAGCAGCGTAGGAGCCTCAAATGAGCAGTTCTTC.

The chain recombines TRBV18 with TRBJ1-4; 8 bases match TRBD1. There are 15 residues in the CDR3. Germline-derived CDR1 and CDR2 are KGHSH and LQKENI. V was clipped by 4 bases and J by 4 bases; unmatched bases: 5. The DNA for the CDR3 is TGTGCCAGCTCACAACGGACAGGGTTTAATGAAAAACTGTTTTTT. This translates into CASSQRTGFNEKLFF.

The chain carries TRBV11-2 and TRBJ2-1; 11 bases fit TRBD2. Germline trimming cut 5 bases from V and 0 bases from J; bases unmatched to any gene: 6. The CDR3 sequence is 17 residues long. The germline V gene has CDR1 SGHAT and CDR2 FQNNGV. The DNA of the CDR3 is TGTGCCAGCAGCCTAGGGACTAGCGGCTACTCCTACAATGAGCAGTTCTTC. Its translation is CASSLGTSGYSYNEQFF. Combining the CDR3 with reference TRBV11-2 and TRBJ2-1 gives the whole variable domain EAGVAQSPRYKIIEKRQSVAFWCNPISGHATLYWYQQILGQGPKLLIQFQNNGVVDDSQLPKDRFSAERLKGVDSTLKIQPAKLEDSAVYLCASSLGTSGYSYNEQFFGPGTRLTVL.

This chain joins TRBV12-5 and TRBJ2-1, with TRBD1 matching over 9 bases. The germline V gene encodes CDR1 LGHNT and CDR2 FRNRAP. The length of the CDR3 is 13 residues. The trim removed 6 bases at V and 7 bases at J, leaving 4 bases unmatched. CDR3 region: CASGGQGWNEQFF. In DNA form, the CDR3 reads TGTGCTAGTGGAGGACAGGGGTGGAATGAGCAGTTCTTC. Supplemented by reference TRBV12-5 and TRBJ2-1, the full variable domain reads DARVTQTPRHKVTEMGQEVTMRCQPILGHNTVFWYRQTMMQGLELLAYFRNRAPLDDSGMPKDRFSAEMPDATLATLKIQPSEPRDSAVYFCASGGQGWNEQFFGPGTRLTVL.